The clone carrying this TCR beta chain was counted at least ten times. The antigen is undetermined. Read coverage stops 3 residues before the CDR3 terminus; the germline J gene supplies the remainder. The record originates from a study of T cell clonality in common variable immunodeficiency. This table comes from immunoSEQ multiplex PCR, and its TCRdb copy is limited to in-frame clones, with some not included. In total the sample includes 35,000 to 50,000 clones, none of them seen once. V shed 2 bases and J shed 4 bases, with 13 bases lying between them. The germline gives CDR1 KGHSH, CDR2 LQKENI. This CDR3 has 15 residues. Study-level points and caveats: Compared with healthy controls, CVID subjects showed increased TCRbeta clonality, mostly in about a third. Common variable immunodeficiency TCR beta sequences reportedly had fewer deletions and N-nucleotide insertions.

V is TRBV18 and J is TRBJ2-3; D is possibly TRBD1 (6 bases). The source material was peripheral blood mononuclear cells. This receptor was taken from a person aged 18 to 75 in good health. The CDR3 bases that were read are TGTGCCAGCTCACCAACAGGGTTTCCTGCAGATACG. Translated: CASSPTGFPADT. The full CDR3 is CASSPTGFPADTQYF.